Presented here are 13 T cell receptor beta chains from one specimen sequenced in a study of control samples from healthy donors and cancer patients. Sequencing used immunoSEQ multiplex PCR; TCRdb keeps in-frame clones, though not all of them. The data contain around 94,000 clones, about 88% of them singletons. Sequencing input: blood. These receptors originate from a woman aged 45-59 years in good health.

The CDR3 DNA follows: TGCGCCAGCAGCAGAGACGGGAACACTGAAGCTTTCTTT. It yields the protein CASSRDGNTEAFF. V is TRBV5-1 and J is TRBJ1-1, with unresolved D. Germline V CDR1 and CDR2: SGHRS, YFSETQ. The CDR3 runs to 13 residues. The V and J ends lost 4 bases and 1 base respectively, with 8 bases between them.

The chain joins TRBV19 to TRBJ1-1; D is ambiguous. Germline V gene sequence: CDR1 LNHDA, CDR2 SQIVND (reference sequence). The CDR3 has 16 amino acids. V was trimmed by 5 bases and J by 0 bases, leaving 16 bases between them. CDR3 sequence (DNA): TGTGCCAGTAGTGAGCTACACTTCTATCTGAACACTGAAGCTTTCTTT. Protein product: CASSELHFYLNTEAFF.

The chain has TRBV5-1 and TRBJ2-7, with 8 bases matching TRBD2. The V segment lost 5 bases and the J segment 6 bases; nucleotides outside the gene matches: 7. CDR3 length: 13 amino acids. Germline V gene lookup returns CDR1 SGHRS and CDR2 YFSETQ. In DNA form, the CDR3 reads TGCGCCAGCAGTTCTAGCGGGTTCACCGAGCAGTACTTC. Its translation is CASSSSGFTEQYF. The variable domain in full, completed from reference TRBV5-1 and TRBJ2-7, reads KAGVTQTPRYLIKTRGQQVTLSCSPISGHRSVSWYQQTPGQGLQFLFEYFSETQRNKGNFPGRFSGRQFSNSRSEMNVSTLELGDSALYLCASSSSGFTEQYFGPGTRLTVT.

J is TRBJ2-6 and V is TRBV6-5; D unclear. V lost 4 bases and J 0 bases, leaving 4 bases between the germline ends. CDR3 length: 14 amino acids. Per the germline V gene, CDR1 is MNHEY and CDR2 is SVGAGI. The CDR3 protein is CASSSISGANVLTF. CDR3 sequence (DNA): TGTGCCAGCAGTTCGATCTCTGGGGCCAACGTCCTGACTTTC.

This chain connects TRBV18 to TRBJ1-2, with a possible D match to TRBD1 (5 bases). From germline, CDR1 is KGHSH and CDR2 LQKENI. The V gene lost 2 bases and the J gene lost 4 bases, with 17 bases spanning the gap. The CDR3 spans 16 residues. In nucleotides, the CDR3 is TGTGCCAGCTCACCAGAGGCAGGGCTTCGCTCCTATGGCTACACCTTC. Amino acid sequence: CASSPEAGLRSYGYTF. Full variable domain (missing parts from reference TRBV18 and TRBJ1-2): NAGVMQNPRHLVRRRGQEARLRCSPMKGHSHVYWYRQLPEEGLKFMVYLQKENIIDESGMPKERFSAEFPKEGPSILRIQQVVRGDSAAYFCASSPEAGLRSYGYTFGSGTRLTVV.

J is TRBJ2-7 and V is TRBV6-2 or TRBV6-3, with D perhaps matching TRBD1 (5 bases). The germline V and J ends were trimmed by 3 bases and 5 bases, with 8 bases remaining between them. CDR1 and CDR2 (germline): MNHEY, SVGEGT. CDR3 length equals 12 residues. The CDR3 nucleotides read TGTGCCAGCAGTTATGGGGCGAACGAGCAGTACTTC. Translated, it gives CASSYGANEQYF.

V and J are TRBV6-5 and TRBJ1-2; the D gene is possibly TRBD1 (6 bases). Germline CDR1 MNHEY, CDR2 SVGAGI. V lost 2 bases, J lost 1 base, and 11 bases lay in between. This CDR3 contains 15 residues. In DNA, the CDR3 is TGTGCCAGCAGTTACCGAGGGGGGCGTAACTATGGCTACACCTTC. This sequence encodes CASSYRGGRNYGYTF.

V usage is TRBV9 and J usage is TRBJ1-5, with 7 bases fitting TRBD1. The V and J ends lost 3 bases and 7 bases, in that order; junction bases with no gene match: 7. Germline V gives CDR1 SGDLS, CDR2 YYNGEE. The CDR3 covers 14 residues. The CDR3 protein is CASSADRLGQPQHF. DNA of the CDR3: TGTGCCAGCAGCGCGGACAGGTTGGGACAGCCCCAGCATTTT.

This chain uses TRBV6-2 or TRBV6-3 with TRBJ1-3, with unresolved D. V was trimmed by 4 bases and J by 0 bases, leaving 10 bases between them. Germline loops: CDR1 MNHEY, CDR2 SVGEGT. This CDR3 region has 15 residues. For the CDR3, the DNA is TGTGCCAGCAGTTTGATGGTCCTCTCTGGAAACACCATATATTTT. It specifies CASSLMVLSGNTIYF.

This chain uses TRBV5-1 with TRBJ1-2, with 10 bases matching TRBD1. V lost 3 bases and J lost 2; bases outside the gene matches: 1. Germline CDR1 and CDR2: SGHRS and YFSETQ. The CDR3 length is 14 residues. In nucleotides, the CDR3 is TGCGCCAGCAGCTCGGGACAGGGGAACTATGGCTACACCTTC. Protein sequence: CASSSGQGNYGYTF. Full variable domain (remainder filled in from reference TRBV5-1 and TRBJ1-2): KAGVTQTPRYLIKTRGQQVTLSCSPISGHRSVSWYQQTPGQGLQFLFEYFSETQRNKGNFPGRFSGRQFSNSRSEMNVSTLELGDSALYLCASSSGQGNYGYTFGSGTRLTVV.

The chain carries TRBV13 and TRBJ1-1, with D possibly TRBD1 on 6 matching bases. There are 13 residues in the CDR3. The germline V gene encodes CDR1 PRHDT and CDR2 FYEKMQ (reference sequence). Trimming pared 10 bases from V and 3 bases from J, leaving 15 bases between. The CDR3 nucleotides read TGTGCCACTAAGGGGGGATGGGACACTGAAGCTTTCTTT. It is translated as CATKGGWDTEAFF.

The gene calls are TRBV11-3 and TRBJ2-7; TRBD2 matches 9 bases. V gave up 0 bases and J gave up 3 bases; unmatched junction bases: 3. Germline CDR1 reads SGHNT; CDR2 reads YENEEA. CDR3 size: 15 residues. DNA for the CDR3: TGTGCCAGCAGCTTAGATCCTAGCGGGATCTACGAGCAGTACTTC. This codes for CASSLDPSGIYEQYF.

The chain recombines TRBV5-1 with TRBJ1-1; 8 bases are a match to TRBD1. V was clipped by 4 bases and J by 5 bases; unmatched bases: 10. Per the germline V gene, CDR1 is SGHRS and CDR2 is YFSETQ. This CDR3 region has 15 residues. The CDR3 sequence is CASSPLQGAGTEAFF. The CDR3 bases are TGCGCCAGCAGCCCACTCCAGGGGGCAGGTACTGAAGCTTTCTTT.